These 24 T cell receptor beta chains originate from one sample sequenced in a study of T cells in Graves' hyperthyroidism and ophthalmopathy. Authors of the study amplified TCR beta CDR3 regions from RNA transcripts. With the HTBI primer set, the TCR CDR3 went through a first round of RT-PCR. A single record per CDR3 protein comes from TCRdb applying MiXCR to the multiplex PCR reads. The table has approximately 420,000 distinct CDR3 sequences, 15% seen once. The sample was blood. These receptors were collected from a woman aged 25 to 45 with Graves' hyperthyroidism.

This clonotype was counted at least ten times. The rearrangement links TRBV5-1 to TRBJ2-1; unclear D gene. The germline CDR1 and CDR2 sequences are SGHRS and YFSETQ. V was pared by 4 bases and J by 8 bases, with 13 bases between. This CDR3 comprises 13 residues. CDR3 region: CASSVPGTDEQFF. CDR3 nucleotides: TGCGCCAGCAGCGTCCCAGGAACGGATGAGCAGTTCTTC.

Many counts were recorded for this clonotype. The CDR3 here is CASSRGPDYEQYF. DNA of the CDR3: TGTGCCAGCAGCCGTGGCCCGGACTACGAGCAGTACTTC. The chain carries TRBV6-1 and TRBJ2-7; no clear D. Trimming took 6 bases from V and 3 from J, leaving 12 bases between them. CDR1 is MNHNS and CDR2 is SASEGT in the germline V gene. The CDR3 length is 13 residues.

This clonotype was observed many times. The chain employs TRBV6-1 and TRBJ2-1; tentatively, D is TRBD1 or TRBD2 (5 bases each). Trimming left V 5 bases short and J 10 bases short, with 24 bases between. This CDR3 is 16 amino acids long. Germline CDR1 and CDR2: MNHNS and SASEGT. The CDR3 bases are TGTGCCAGCAGTACGACGGGTTCTGCAGGGACGGGAGAGCAGTTCTTC. As protein: CASSTTGSAGTGEQFF.

A few counts support this clonotype. This chain joins TRBV13 and TRBJ1-5; tentatively, D is TRBD1 (5 bases). Trimming took off 5 bases at V and 15 bases at J, with 23 bases between the two ends. The CDR3 runs to 14 residues. CDR1 PRHDT and CDR2 FYEKMQ come from the germline V gene (reference sequence). The CDR3 nucleotides read TGTGCCAGCAGCCCCGGGACTAGCGGGATTCTACCGCATTTT. Translating it yields CASSPGTSGILPHF.

At least ten counts were recorded for this clonotype. V gene TRBV27 combines with J gene TRBJ2-7; D unresolved. V gave up 6 bases and J gave up 2 bases, with 17 bases separating them. The CDR3 is 15 residues long. The germline CDR1 and CDR2 sequences are MNHEY and SMNVEV (reference sequence). The CDR3 loop is CASRPSVGSAYEQYF. CDR3 DNA: TGTGCCAGCAGGCCCTCGGTGGGCAGCGCCTACGAGCAGTACTTC.

This clonotype was picked up many times. The V gene is TRBV6-1, the J gene TRBJ1-5, with 9 bases lining up with TRBD1. The CDR3 has 14 amino acids. Losses at the gene ends were 5 bases for V and 5 bases for J; bases not matched to a gene: 4. Germline values: CDR1 MNHNS, CDR2 SASEGT. The CDR3: CASSFRTGDQPQHF. The CDR3 coding sequence is TGTGCCAGCAGTTTTAGGACAGGGGATCAGCCCCAGCATTTT.

This clonotype occurred a few times. The V gene is TRBV5-1, the J gene TRBJ2-3; the D call may be TRBD1 or TRBD2 (6 bases each). The V end lost 0 bases, the J end lost 4 bases, and 9 bases lay between the germline ends. From germline, CDR1 is SGHRS and CDR2 YFSETQ. The CDR3 runs 14 residues. The CDR3 sequence is CASSLAGGPDTQYF. The CDR3 nucleotides are TGCGCCAGCAGCTTGGCCGGGGGCCCAGATACGCAGTATTTT.

Concerning this clonotype: A read error may be the cause here, since a much bigger clone is one base away. The CDR3 end shows no conserved phenylalanine or tryptophan, and so a read error is likely. The V gene is TRBV11-2, the J gene TRBJ2-5; no firm D call. The length of the CDR3 is 15 residues. CDR1 is SGHAT, CDR2 FQNNGV, per germline. V lost 0 bases to trimming and J lost 2 bases, with 10 bases between them. CDR3 in DNA: TGTGCCAGCAGCTTAGATGGATACCCACAAGAGACCCAGTACTCC. It encodes CASSLDGYPQETQYS.

The chain recombines TRBV20-1 with TRBJ2-1; TRBD2 might be the D (5 bases). Germline V gene sequence: CDR1 DFQATT, CDR2 SNEGSKA (reference sequence). The CDR3 length is 15 residues. Deletions cut 1 base from V and 1 base from J, with 11 bases between. CDR3 sequence: CSARAAGKSYNEQFF. DNA for the CDR3: TGCAGTGCTAGAGCGGCGGGTAAATCCTACAATGAGCAGTTCTTC.

This clonotype was counted ten times or more. V usage is TRBV28 and J usage is TRBJ2-7; 7 bases match TRBD2. CDR1 is MDHEN and CDR2 is SYDVKM in the germline V gene. V lost 3 bases and J lost 5; bases outside the gene matches: 13. The CDR3 has 16 amino acids. CDR3 DNA sequence: TGTGCCAGCAGTTTTCCAGATCTAGGGAGGGCCCACGAGCAGTACTTC. It encodes CASSFPDLGRAHEQYF.

This clonotype has more than one count but fewer than ten. The J gene is TRBJ2-1, the V gene TRBV30; a possible D gene is TRBD1 (7 bases). This CDR3 has 13 residues. V lost 0 bases, J lost 9 bases, and 12 bases lay in between. Germline V CDR1 and CDR2: GTSNPN, SVGIG (reference sequence). The CDR3 spells CAWSVTQGGEQFF. In DNA form, the CDR3 reads TGTGCCTGGAGTGTGACTCAGGGGGGTGAGCAGTTCTTC.

The sample holds a few counts of this clonotype. The chain is built from TRBV20-1 and TRBJ2-7; 7 bases match TRBD2. V dropped 6 bases and J dropped 4; count of bases not matched to a gene: 9. Germline-derived CDR1 and CDR2 are DFQATT and SNEGSKA (reference sequence). This CDR3 comprises 13 residues. As DNA, the CDR3 is TGCAGTGCGGGCGGCGGGAGTATTTACGAGCAGTACTTC. Its protein is CSAGGGSIYEQYF.

This clonotype was found a few times. The chain joins TRBV24-1 to TRBJ1-2; tentative D call: TRBD1 (6 bases). The CDR3 consists of 13 residues. Trimming pared 5 bases from V and 4 bases from J, leaving 10 bases between. The germline gives CDR1 KGHDR, CDR2 SFDVKD. CDR3: CATSVTGSYGYTF. The CDR3 nucleotides are TGTGCCACCAGTGTGACAGGAAGCTATGGCTACACCTTC.

This clonotype was found many times. The V and J genes are TRBV28 and TRBJ1-2, with D tentatively TRBD1 (6 bases). The ends were cut back, 6 bases at V and 1 base at J, with 21 bases in the middle. CDR3 size: 17 residues. The germline CDR1 and CDR2 sequences are MDHEN and SYDVKM. The CDR3 protein is CASSPPVGGQINYGYTF. The CDR3 nucleotides are TGTGCCAGCAGCCCGCCGGTTGGAGGACAGATTAACTATGGCTACACCTTC.

A few counts support this clonotype. V usage is TRBV6-2 or TRBV6-3 and J usage is TRBJ1-3, with D perhaps TRBD1 (5 bases). Germline V gene sequence: CDR1 MNHEY, CDR2 SVGEGT. V lost 0 bases to trimming and J lost 0 bases, with 12 bases between them. The CDR3 extends over 17 amino acids. CDR3 sequence (DNA): TGTGCCAGCAGTTACTCGACTGGGGCATCCTCTGGAAACACCATATATTTT. The encoded protein is CASSYSTGASSGNTIYF.

This clonotype has a count of ten or more. The V call is TRBV20-1, the J call TRBJ1-1; 8 positions agree with TRBD1. The CDR3 extends over 14 amino acids. V was pared by 2 bases and J by 4 bases, with 6 bases of the junction left unmatched. Germline V lookup: CDR1 DFQATT, CDR2 SNEGSKA (reference sequence). The CDR3 DNA reads TGCAGTGCTAGAAAGAGGACAGGGAGCACTGAAGCTTTCTTT. This codes for CSARKRTGSTEAFF.

This clonotype was found many times. This chain joins TRBV2 and TRBJ2-3; TRBD2 matches at 9 bases. Germline values: CDR1 SNHLY, CDR2 FYNNEI. CDR3 size: 15 residues. The trim removed 6 bases at V and 6 bases at J, leaving 10 bases unmatched. CDR3 sequence (DNA): TGTGCCAGCAGGGGGACTAGCCTGGGGATGGATACGCAGTATTTT. This codes for CASRGTSLGMDTQYF.

This clonotype was observed many times. This chain joins TRBV2 and TRBJ1-1; tentatively, D is TRBD1 (6 bases). Trimming shortened V by 5 bases and J by 2 bases, and 15 bases separated the two germline ends. The CDR3 runs to 15 residues. Germline V gene lookup returns CDR1 SNHLY and CDR2 FYNNEI. The chain's CDR3 is CASSPQGSPNTEAFF. DNA for the CDR3: TGTGCCAGCAGTCCTCAGGGGTCCCCAAACACTGAAGCTTTCTTT.

This clonotype appeared many times. The J gene is TRBJ2-3, the V gene TRBV12-3 or TRBV12-4, with a possible D match to TRBD1 (6 bases). V dropped 6 bases and J dropped 8 bases, with 21 bases sitting between them. This CDR3 has 15 amino acids. The CDR3 here is CASRPTGKVAGTQYF. The CDR3 DNA sequence: TGTGCCAGCAGACCTACAGGGAAAGTGGCCGGTACGCAGTATTTT.

This clonotype was seen repeatedly, ten times or more. The V gene is TRBV5-1, the J gene TRBJ2-1; no reliable D call. Germline V gives CDR1 SGHRS, CDR2 YFSETQ. V lost 3 bases to trimming and J lost 8 bases, with 12 bases between them. The CDR3 spans 13 residues. The CDR3 coding sequence is TGCGCCAGCAGCTCCAGTCTAAACGATGAGCAGTTCTTC. Protein product: CASSSSLNDEQFF.

V gene TRBV9 combines with J gene TRBJ2-7, with D possibly matching TRBD2 (6 bases). There are 14 residues in the CDR3. The germline V gene has CDR1 SGDLS and CDR2 YYNGEE. Trimming removed 2 bases from V and 0 bases from J, with 9 bases in between. The CDR3 DNA is TGTGCCAGCAGCGTTATAGCGGACTCCTACGAGCAGTACTTC. It codes for CASSVIADSYEQYF.

This clonotype has ten or more counts. The rearrangement joins TRBV3-1 to TRBJ1-1; TRBD1 matches at 8 bases. Germline V gene lookup returns CDR1 LGHDT and CDR2 YNNKEL (reference sequence). J was trimmed by 2 bases and V by 3 bases; bases with no gene match: 2. The CDR3 is 14 amino acids. The CDR3 DNA follows: TGTGCCAGCAGCCAGACAGGGGCCAACACTGAAGCTTTCTTT. Its translation is CASSQTGANTEAFF. Complete variable domain (other parts from reference TRBV3-1 and TRBJ1-1): DTAVSQTPKYLVTQMGNDKSIKCEQNLGHDTMYWYKQDSKKFLKIMFSYNNKELIINETVPNRFSPKSPDKAHLNLHINSLELGDSAVYFCASSQTGANTEAFFGQGTRLTVV.

This clonotype has ten or more counts. The V and J genes are TRBV5-1 and TRBJ1-1, with D hard to call. V lost 8 bases and J 0 bases, leaving 20 bases between the germline ends. The CDR3 consists of 16 residues. CDR1 and CDR2 (germline): SGHRS, YFSETQ. The CDR3 spells CASQTSVGSMNTEAFF. The CDR3 coding sequence is TGCGCCAGTCAAACCTCGGTAGGTTCCATGAACACTGAAGCTTTCTTT.

This clonotype was seen repeatedly, ten times or more. The J gene is TRBJ2-1, the V gene TRBV29-1; TRBD1 aligns across 9 bases. V dropped 1 base and J dropped 4; count of bases not matched to a gene: 20. This CDR3 region has 20 residues. Germline V gene lookup returns CDR1 SQVTM and CDR2 ANQGSEA. For the CDR3, the DNA is TGCAGCGTTGAAGCCCCAGTCTTGGACAGGGGAAAGACACTTTACAATGAGCAGTTCTTC. Translated, it gives CSVEAPVLDRGKTLYNEQFF.